The rows below give T cell receptor beta chains drawn from one sample of a study of blood T cell repertoires in COVID-19. Generated by immunoSEQ multiplex PCR, the TCRdb table keeps only in-frame clones and is missing some. The sample has fewer than 300,000 clones; approximately 90% are singletons. Material for sequencing was peripheral blood. These TCRs come from a woman aged 25 to 45 with COVID-19, enrolled during active disease. The conserved cysteine and the conserved F or W are not part of the CDR3 here.

J | V | CDR3
TRBJ2-7 | TRBV19 | ASMDRATYEQY
TRBJ2-1 | TRBV4-1 | ASSQAGLAGNNEQF
TRBJ1-2 | TRBV10-3 | AISEYEAGPSPSYT
TRBJ1-2 | TRBV28 | ASSLTGRKAYGYT
TRBJ2-1 | TRBV30 | AWLQGNYNEQF
TRBJ2-7 | TRBV5-8 | ASSLDLGTTDSYEQY
TRBJ2-1 | TRBV3-1/TRBV3-2 | ASSLTYNSYNEQF
TRBJ2-7 | TRBV30 | AWRPAGGYYEQY
TRBJ1-1 | TRBV19 | ASSKGVSVAEAF
TRBJ1-2 | TRBV9 | ASSGRTGGGRNYGYT
TRBJ1-2 | TRBV3-1/TRBV3-2 | ASSQDDRLYGYT